This TCR beta chain is from a study of cytomegalovirus exposure and HLA in healthy donors. Study summary: Out of 398 genotyped donors, approximately 84% belonged to the Caucasian-associated ancestry cluster. Study-level findings and limits: One later analysis reportedly identified an Asian-associated ancestry cluster that showed fewer N-insertions than the approximately 700-donor mean. The study reported that TCR beta sequences accurately predicted HLA-A and HLA-B alleles in most subjects.

A remark on this clone: The antigen remains unidentified.

V lost 5 bases to trimming and J lost 3 bases; unmatched junction nucleotides: 12. From germline, CDR1 is SGHTA and CDR2 FQGNSA. This CDR3 spans 18 amino acids. The study ran its PCR with 60 Vbeta and 13 Jbeta primers. Repertoires were generated with immunoSEQ multiplex PCR, while TCRdb's copy carries only in-frame clones and drops some. The table lists 140,000 to 150,000 clones, 78% of them singletons. The clonotype comes from a middle-aged man in good health and CMV-seropositive. Sequences were obtained from PBMCs. The genes are TRBV7-2 and TRBJ2-5, with 13 bases that match TRBD2. CDR3 protein: CASSLKRRLAGGEETQYF. Written as DNA, the CDR3 is TGTGCCAGCAGCCTAAAAAGACGACTAGCGGGAGGAGAAGAGACCCAGTACTTC.